Sequencing of this TCR beta chain was carried out in a study of Graves' ophthalmopathy and Graves' hyperthyroidism. Exclusion applied to patients with other autoimmune diseases, uncontrolled infections, pregnancy or lactation. Diagnosis relied on clinical symptoms, serum thyroxine, TRAb, thyroid ultrasound and orbital computed tomography. RNA transcripts were the source from which TCR beta CDR3 regions were amplified. Scientists carried out first-round RT-PCR using HTBI primers and then a second-round multiplex PCR. TCRdb fed the multiplex PCR reads into MiXCR, producing one record per CDR3 protein. The sample lists roughly 600,000 distinct CDR3 sequences, roughly 40% occurring once. Germline assignment: CDR1 SGHAT and CDR2 FQDESV (reference sequence). The CDR3 consists of 15 residues. V shed 3 bases, J shed 7 bases, and the junction held 10 bases outside the gene matches.

This receptor was obtained from an adult man with Graves' hyperthyroidism. The chain carries TRBV11-1 and TRBJ1-2, with 8 bases matching TRBD1. Material for sequencing was peripheral blood or thyroid tissue (not recorded which). The CDR3 here is CASSLASRTGIGYTF. The CDR3 DNA is TGTGCCAGCAGCTTGGCCTCTAGGACAGGGATTGGCTACACCTTC.